This passage covers 24 T cell receptor beta chains from one sample sequenced in a study of blood T cell repertoires in COVID-19. The protocol was immunoSEQ multiplex PCR, while the TCRdb copy is restricted to in-frame clones and leaves out a portion. The top ten hold 8% to 9% of the sample, which has about 68,000 clones, 84% seen once. The sequencing sample was made of peripheral blood. These receptors were obtained from a man aged 50-60 years with active COVID-19.

The gene calls are TRBV4-1 and TRBJ2-2; TRBD2 aligns across 11 bases. CDR3 length: 17 residues. After removal of 1 base from V and 4 bases from J, the junction contained 5 bases not matched to a gene. CDR1 is MGHRA and CDR2 is YSYEKL in the germline V gene. The CDR3 protein is CASSQGSGGAVTGELFF. The CDR3 coding sequence is TGCGCCAGCAGCCAAGGTAGCGGGGGGGCTGTCACCGGGGAGCTGTTTTTT.

The chain has TRBV5-1 and TRBJ2-2; 14 bases line up with TRBD2. The V and J ends lost 5 bases and 6 bases, in that order; junction bases with no gene match: 3. Germline loops: CDR1 SGHRS, CDR2 YFSETQ. This CDR3 spans 15 amino acids. CDR3 DNA: TGCGCCAGCAGAGGGACTAGCGGGAGTCCCGGGGAGCTGTTTTTT. Residues: CASRGTSGSPGELFF.

The chain combines TRBV2 with TRBJ1-1; D ambiguous. This CDR3 comprises 13 residues. Germline values: CDR1 SNHLY, CDR2 FYNNEI. V was shortened by 7 bases and J by 1 base, with 10 bases between the two germline ends. The CDR3 sequence: CASITRANTEAFF. The DNA for the CDR3 is TGTGCCAGCATAACGAGGGCGAACACTGAAGCTTTCTTT.

This clone was observed once. The chain links TRBV3-1 (or the pseudogene TRBV3-2) to TRBJ1-1; a possible D gene is TRBD1 (6 bases). V gave up 0 bases and J gave up 5 bases, with 13 bases separating them. CDR1 LGHDT and CDR2 YNNKEL come from the germline V gene (reference sequence). CDR3 length equals 15 residues. CDR3 loop: CASSQDLQGWTEAFF. Written as DNA, the CDR3 is TGTGCCAGCAGCCAAGACCTCCAGGGGTGGACTGAAGCTTTCTTT.

The rearrangement joins TRBV11-2 to TRBJ2-6; 11 bases fit TRBD1. V trimming: 4 bases; J trimming: 2 bases; junction bases outside the gene matches: 7. The V gene's germline CDR1 is SGHAT and CDR2 FQNNGV. The CDR3 runs to 18 residues. CDR3 residues: CASSSPRTGGAGANVLTF. CDR3 bases: TGTGCCAGCAGCTCGCCGAGGACAGGGGGCGCTGGGGCCAACGTCCTGACTTTC.

The rearrangement uses TRBV19 and TRBJ1-2, with TRBD1 matching 10 bases. V gave up 6 bases and J gave up 6 bases; unmatched junction bases: 16. This CDR3 is built from 17 residues. CDR1 and CDR2 from the germline V gene are LNHDA and SQIVND (reference sequence). The chain's CDR3 is CASRRPGQGPRWDGYTF. CDR3 DNA: TGTGCCAGTAGACGACCGGGACAGGGGCCGCGTTGGGATGGCTACACCTTC. Complete variable domain (other parts from reference TRBV19 and TRBJ1-2): DGGITQSPKYLFRKEGQNVTLSCEQNLNHDAMYWYRQDPGQGLRLIYYSQIVNDFQKGDIAEGYSVSREKKESFPLTVTSAQKNPTAFYLCASRRPGQGPRWDGYTFGSGTRLTVV.

A single count supports this clone. This chain links TRBV6-5 with TRBJ2-7; TRBD1 aligns across 8 bases. Unmatched junction bases numbered 2, after V lost 3 bases and J lost 1 base. This CDR3 contains 14 residues. Germline CDR1 and CDR2: MNHEY and SVGAGI. CDR3 residues: CASSYGQGSYEQYF. CDR3 DNA: TGTGCCAGCAGTTATGGACAGGGTTCCTACGAGCAGTACTTC.

This sequence joins TRBV7-9 and TRBJ2-1; D may be TRBD2 (5 bases). CDR1 and CDR2 from the germline V gene are SEHNR and FQNEAQ (reference sequence). The CDR3 runs 12 residues. V was clipped by 5 bases and J by 9 bases, with 11 bases between them. CDR3 DNA: TGTGCCAGCAGCCGTCTCCGGGGTGAGCAGTTCTTC. This translates into CASSRLRGEQFF.

This chain joins TRBV11-2 and TRBJ1-6; D is unclear. This CDR3 spans 15 amino acids. The germline V gene encodes CDR1 SGHAT and CDR2 FQNNGV. Trimming shortened V by 4 bases and J by 10 bases, and 17 bases separated the two germline ends. The CDR3 region has the DNA TGTGCCAGCAGCTCCGCGCCAAACTACGGATCACCCCTCCACTTT. Its translation: CASSSAPNYGSPLHF.

This clone has just a few counts. V gene TRBV5-6 combines with J gene TRBJ2-5; unclear D gene. The CDR3 spans 13 residues. The V gene lost 4 bases and the J gene lost 5 bases, with 12 bases spanning the gap. From germline, CDR1 is SGHDT and CDR2 YYEEEE. In DNA, the CDR3 is TGTGCCAGCAGCCTTGTTGGAGAGGAGACCCAGTACTTC. It specifies CASSLVGEETQYF. The full variable domain, rest sourced from reference TRBV5-6 and TRBJ2-5, is DAGVTQSPTHLIKTRGQQVTLRCSPKSGHDTVSWYQQALGQGPQFIFQYYEEEERQRGNFPDRFSGHQFPNYSSELNVNALLLGDSALYLCASSLVGEETQYFGPGTRLLVL.

This clone appeared a few times. The chain couples TRBV7-9 to TRBJ2-7, with a tentative D call TRBD1 (5 bases). CDR3 length: 14 residues. V lost 1 base and J lost 5, with 12 bases in between. Germline V gene data show CDR1 as SEHNR and CDR2 as FQNEAQ (reference sequence). Here the CDR3 reads CASSLGTGRNEQYF. CDR3 DNA: TGTGCCAGCAGCTTAGGCACAGGTCGGAACGAGCAGTACTTC.

The chain has TRBV2 and TRBJ2-1, with D tentatively TRBD2 (5 bases). The germline gives CDR1 SNHLY, CDR2 FYNNEI. V lost 7 bases and J 5 bases, leaving 12 bases between the germline ends. CDR3 length equals 13 residues. CDR3 loop: CASIVRLNNEQFF. Written as DNA, the CDR3 is TGTGCCAGCATCGTTCGACTAAACAATGAGCAGTTCTTC. The full variable domain, in which reference TRBV2 and TRBJ2-1 provide the parts outside the CDR3, is EPEVTQTPSHQVTQMGQEVILRCVPISNHLYFYWYRQILGQKVEFLVSFYNNEISEKSEIFDDQFSVERPDGSNFTLKIRSTKLEDSAMYFCASIVRLNNEQFFGPGTRLTVL.

The chain links TRBV19 to TRBJ2-1; 10 bases align to TRBD1. The CDR3 totals 15 residues. Germline V gene data show CDR1 as LNHDA and CDR2 as SQIVND (reference sequence). Trimming cost V 3 bases and J 5 bases; bases outside gene matches: 4. The CDR3 DNA reads TGTGCCAGTAGTATGGACAGGGGGGGAGACAATGAGCAGTTCTTC. Translating it yields CASSMDRGGDNEQFF.

DNA for the CDR3: TGTGCCTGGAGTGACCGCGGGGAGCAGTACTTC. This translates into CAWSDRGEQYF. The chain is built from TRBV30 and TRBJ2-7; D is perhaps TRBD2 (5 bases). This CDR3 region has 11 residues. Trimming pared 1 base from V and 7 bases from J, leaving 8 bases between. The germline V gene encodes CDR1 GTSNPN and CDR2 SVGIG (reference sequence).

The chain couples TRBV12-5 to TRBJ2-5; D possibly corresponds to TRBD1 (7 bases). V was cut by 6 bases and J by 5 bases, with 10 bases left in between. CDR1 and CDR2 from the germline V gene are LGHNT and FRNRAP. The CDR3 runs 12 residues. The CDR3 protein is CASGTGRETQYF. CDR3 nucleotides: TGTGCTAGTGGGACAGGGAGGGAGACCCAGTACTTC.

The chain carries TRBV12-3 or TRBV12-4 and TRBJ1-1; D may be TRBD1 (5 bases). The CDR3 is made up of 13 amino acids. V lost 6 bases and J 13 bases, leaving 21 bases between the germline ends. Written as DNA, the CDR3 is TGTGCCAGCAGCCCACAGGTCATCTCCCTAAGTTTCTTT. Translated: CASSPQVISLSFF.

This clone was seen once. The chain is built from TRBV6-6 and TRBJ1-2, with 10 positions matching TRBD1. V was pared by 5 bases and J by 6 bases, with 12 bases of the junction left unmatched. The CDR3 extends over 16 amino acids. The germline gives CDR1 MNHNY, CDR2 SVGAGI (reference sequence). The CDR3 sequence: CASSIAIDRGLDGYTF. CDR3 DNA sequence: TGTGCCAGCAGTATCGCCATAGACAGGGGGCTCGATGGCTACACCTTC.

J is TRBJ2-4 and V is TRBV30; D is perhaps TRBD1 (6 bases). This CDR3 spans 13 amino acids. The V end lost 2 bases, the J end lost 6 bases, and 11 bases lay between the germline ends. Germline CDR1 and CDR2: GTSNPN and SVGIG (reference sequence). The CDR3 DNA sequence: TGTGCCTGGAGTCCTCAGACAGGAAACATTCAGTACTTC. It encodes CAWSPQTGNIQYF.

V gene TRBV19 combines with J gene TRBJ1-6; perhaps TRBD1 as D (5 bases). CDR3 size: 14 residues. Trimming left V 7 bases short and J 9 bases short, with 16 bases between. Germline V gives CDR1 LNHDA, CDR2 SQIVND (reference sequence). The CDR3 loop reads CASTGGLLGSPLHF. DNA of the CDR3: TGTGCCAGTACGGGGGGACTGCTTGGTTCACCCCTCCACTTT. Using reference TRBV19 and TRBJ1-6 for the parts outside the CDR3, the full variable domain is DGGITQSPKYLFRKEGQNVTLSCEQNLNHDAMYWYRQDPGQGLRLIYYSQIVNDFQKGDIAEGYSVSREKKESFPLTVTSAQKNPTAFYLCASTGGLLGSPLHFGNGTRLTVT.

V gene TRBV9 combines with J gene TRBJ2-1; 9 bases fit TRBD2. CDR3 size: 16 residues. In germline, CDR1 is SGDLS, CDR2 YYNGEE. V lost 1 base and J lost 0; bases outside the gene matches: 2. The CDR3 protein is CASSVLGLASYNEQFF. The CDR3 nucleotides are TGTGCCAGCAGCGTATTGGGACTAGCCTCCTACAATGAGCAGTTCTTC.

The V gene is TRBV30, the J gene TRBJ1-2; TRBD1 might be the D (5 bases). Deletions cut 5 bases from V and 2 bases from J, with 21 bases between. Per germline, CDR1 GTSNPN and CDR2 SVGIG (reference sequence). The CDR3 runs to 16 residues. The CDR3 DNA reads TGTGCCTGGGTATCTGTAGACAGACCGCTAAACTATGGCTACACCTTC. Amino acid sequence: CAWVSVDRPLNYGYTF.

This chain uses TRBV7-6 with TRBJ2-3; 15 bases map to TRBD2. CDR1 and CDR2 from the germline V gene are SGHVS and FNYEAQ. The CDR3 is made up of 17 amino acids. V lost 5 bases and J lost 5; bases outside the gene matches: 8. The CDR3 nucleotides are TGTGCCAGCAGCCCGGGACTAGCGGGGGGCCGGGGAGATACGCAGTATTTT. Translated, it gives CASSPGLAGGRGDTQYF.

The chain recombines TRBV3-1 (or the pseudogene TRBV3-2) with TRBJ1-1; possible D gene TRBD1, 6 bases. The CDR3 sequence is 19 residues long. V lost 0 bases to trimming and J lost 1 base, with 21 bases between them. Per germline, CDR1 LGHDT and CDR2 YNNKEL (reference sequence). DNA for the CDR3: TGTGCCAGCAGCCAAGACAAAAAGGTCAAGGGACACAAGAACACTGAAGCTTTCTTT. Translating it yields CASSQDKKVKGHKNTEAFF.

This clone came up many times. The genes are TRBV5-5 and TRBJ1-5; 7 positions match TRBD1. The V gene end was trimmed by 4 bases and the J gene end by 3 bases; junction bases not matched to a gene: 7. The CDR3 length is 15 residues. CDR1 and CDR2 (germline): SGHKS, YYEKEE (reference sequence). The DNA of the CDR3 is TGTGCCAGCAGCCGCAGGGGGTTTGACAATCAGCCCCAGCATTTT. Amino acids: CASSRRGFDNQPQHF.